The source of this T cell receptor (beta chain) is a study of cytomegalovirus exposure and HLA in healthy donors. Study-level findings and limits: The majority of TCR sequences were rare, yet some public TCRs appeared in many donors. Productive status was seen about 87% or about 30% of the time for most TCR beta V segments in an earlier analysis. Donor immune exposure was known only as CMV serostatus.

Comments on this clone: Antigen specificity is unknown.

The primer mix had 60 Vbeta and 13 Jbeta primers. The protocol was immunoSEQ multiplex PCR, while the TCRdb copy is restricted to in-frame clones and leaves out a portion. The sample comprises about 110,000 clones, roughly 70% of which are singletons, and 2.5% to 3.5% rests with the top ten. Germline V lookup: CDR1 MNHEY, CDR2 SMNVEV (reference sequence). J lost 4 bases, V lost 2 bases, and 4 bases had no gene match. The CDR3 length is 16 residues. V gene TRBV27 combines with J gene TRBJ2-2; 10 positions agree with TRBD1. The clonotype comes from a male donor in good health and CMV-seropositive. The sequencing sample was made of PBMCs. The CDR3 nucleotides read TGTGCCAGCAGTTTACACGGACAGGGGGTCACCGGGGAGCTGTTTTTT. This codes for CASSLHGQGVTGELFF.